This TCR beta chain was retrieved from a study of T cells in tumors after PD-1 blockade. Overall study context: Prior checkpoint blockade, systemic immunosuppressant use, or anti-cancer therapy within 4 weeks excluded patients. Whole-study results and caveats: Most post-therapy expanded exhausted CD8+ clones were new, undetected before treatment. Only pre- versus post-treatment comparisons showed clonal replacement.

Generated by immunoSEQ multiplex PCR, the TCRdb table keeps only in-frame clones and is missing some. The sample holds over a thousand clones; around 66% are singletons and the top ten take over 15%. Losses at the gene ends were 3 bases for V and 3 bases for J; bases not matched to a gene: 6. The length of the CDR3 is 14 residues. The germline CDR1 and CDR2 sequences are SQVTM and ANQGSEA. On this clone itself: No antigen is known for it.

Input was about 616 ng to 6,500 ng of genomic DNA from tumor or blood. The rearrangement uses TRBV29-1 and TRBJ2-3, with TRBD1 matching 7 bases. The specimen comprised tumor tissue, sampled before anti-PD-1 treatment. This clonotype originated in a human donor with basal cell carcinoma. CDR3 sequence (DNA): TGCAGCGTTGATAAGCCACAGGGGACAGATACGCAGTATTTT. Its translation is CSVDKPQGTDTQYF.